Here is one T cell receptor (beta chain) with its context. V was trimmed by 6 bases and J by 9 bases, leaving 15 bases between them. CDR1 is MGHRA and CDR2 is YSYEKL in the germline V gene. The length of the CDR3 is 14 residues. This record belongs to a study of beta chain features in type 1 diabetes. The authors reverse transcribed all of the isolated RNA, so sequencing captured expressed TCRB transcripts. Generated by immunoSEQ multiplex PCR, the TCRdb table keeps only in-frame clones and is missing some. The table has about 6,000 clones, roughly 79% seen once. Sequenced: Tregs from blood. V is TRBV4-1 and J is TRBJ1-6; no clear D gene. This receptor was taken from a man between 18 and 29 years old in good health. CDR3 in DNA: TGCGCCAGCAGGGTGACGGGAATCATTTCACCCCTCCACTTT. It translates to CASRVTGIISPLHF.